This T cell receptor (beta chain) was sequenced for a study of OX40 agonist ivuxolimab in advanced cancers. About the research overall: Ivuxolimab was delivered to patients intravenously every 2 weeks at doses spanning 0.01 to 10 mg/kg. Study observations and caveats: The mean number of expanded clones was higher in CD8+ T cells than in CD4+. Undetermined was the antigen specificity of the expanded peripheral T cells.

Profiled with immunoSEQ multiplex PCR; TCRdb holds only in-frame clones, not every one. The table includes some 90,000 clones, approximately 89% detected once. J lost 0 bases, V lost 1 base, and 9 bases had no gene match. The CDR3 is made up of 17 amino acids. Germline V gives CDR1 LNHNV, CDR2 YYDKDF (reference sequence). This clone was found once. The antigen is not known. This chain joins TRBV15 and TRBJ2-7; 7 bases are a match to TRBD2. The input for sequencing was CD4+ or CD8+ T cells sorted from blood, taken in a trial of the OX40 agonist ivuxolimab. This clonotype was obtained from an adult with an advanced solid tumor such as melanoma, head and neck, liver or kidney cancer. Here the CDR3 reads CATSRGVGEGTSYEQYF. The CDR3 region has the DNA TGTGCCACCAGCAGAGGTGTTGGGGAGGGGACCTCCTACGAGCAGTACTTC.